This entry is about one T cell receptor beta chain. This specimen comes from a study of T cell changes during pregnancy in multiple sclerosis. Sequencing used immunoSEQ multiplex PCR; TCRdb keeps in-frame clones, though not all of them. Found here are tens of thousands of clones, roughly 90% of them singletons; the top ten hold around 2.3%. Germline V gives CDR1 GTSNPN, CDR2 SVGIG (reference sequence). V was clipped by 0 bases and J by 9 bases, with 12 bases between them. The CDR3 covers 14 residues. The origin of this receptor is a female donor with multiple sclerosis, enrolled in a pregnancy study. The source material was peripheral blood, sampled in the first trimester of pregnancy. The chain links TRBV30 to TRBJ1-6, with D unclear. Here the CDR3 DNA reads TGTGCCTGGAGTGTCTGGACGGAGGGTTCACCCCTCCACTTT. Residues: CAWSVWTEGSPLHF. Variable domain in full (rest from reference TRBV30 and TRBJ1-6): SQTIHQWPATLVQPVGSPLSLECTVEGTSNPNLYWYRQAAGRGLQLLFYSVGIGQISSEVPQNLSASRPQDRQFILSSKKLLLSDSGFYLCAWSVWTEGSPLHFGNGTRLTVT.